The 24 T cell receptor beta chains in this list originate from one sample, sequenced in a study of T cell clonotyping in hematopoietic cell transplantation. The method was immunoSEQ multiplex PCR; TCRdb's version includes in-frame clones alone and lacks a portion of them. Among around 7,300 clones listed, approximately 98% were seen once. Sequenced here: PBMCs, sampled 30 days after allogeneic stem cell transplant. Source of these receptors: a male patient over 55 who had an allogeneic stem cell transplant from a related donor, so the T cells may come from the graft donor. Some clones in this sample may be carry-over from other donors' samples.

The V call is TRBV19, the J call TRBJ2-1, with D possibly being TRBD2 (5 bases). Germline values: CDR1 LNHDA, CDR2 SQIVND (reference sequence). V shed 8 bases and J shed 2 bases, with 16 bases lying between them. The CDR3 runs 15 residues. The CDR3 DNA follows: TGTGCCAGTTCCTTCGAGGGCATCGCCTACAATGAGCAGTTCTTC. This gives the protein CASSFEGIAYNEQFF.

This clone was recorded once. The J gene is TRBJ2-3, the V gene TRBV30, with 9 bases aligning to TRBD2. Per germline, CDR1 GTSNPN and CDR2 SVGIG (reference sequence). With 6 bases clipped from V and 3 bases from J, the junction kept 7 bases outside the gene matches. The CDR3 contains 14 residues. The CDR3 sequence is CACSHLAGTDTQYF. In nucleotides, the CDR3 is TGTGCCTGTTCCCACCTAGCGGGGACAGATACGCAGTATTTT. The full variable domain, its missing parts supplied by reference TRBV30 and TRBJ2-3, is SQTIHQWPATLVQPVGSPLSLECTVEGTSNPNLYWYRQAAGRGLQLLFYSVGIGQISSEVPQNLSASRPQDRQFILSSKKLLLSDSGFYLCACSHLAGTDTQYFGPGTRLTVL.

The chain links TRBV5-1 to TRBJ2-2, with TRBD2 matching over 10 bases. Losses at the gene ends were 4 bases for V and 1 base for J; bases not matched to a gene: 4. This CDR3 comprises 16 residues. Germline V gives CDR1 SGHRS, CDR2 YFSETQ. The CDR3 bases are TGCGCCAGCAGCGTATTAGCGGGGGGGAACACCGGGGAGCTGTTTTTT. It yields the protein CASSVLAGGNTGELFF.

The chain employs TRBV4-3 and TRBJ2-7; tentatively, D is TRBD1 (5 bases). This CDR3 region has 13 residues. V dropped 4 bases and J dropped 6 bases, with 13 bases sitting between them. Germline V gives CDR1 LGHNA, CDR2 YSLEER. The CDR3 reads CASSRHERGEQYF. The CDR3 DNA reads TGCGCCAGCAGCCGGCATGAAAGGGGCGAGCAGTACTTC.

The chain couples TRBV4-1 to TRBJ2-2; 8 bases match TRBD1. Germline CDR1 MGHRA, CDR2 YSYEKL. The CDR3 has 17 amino acids. The trim removed 6 bases at V and 3 bases at J, leaving 12 bases unmatched. This CDR3 is CASRRSPGGADTGELFF. The CDR3 DNA reads TGCGCCAGCAGGCGTTCCCCAGGGGGCGCCGACACCGGGGAGCTGTTTTTT.

Here the CDR3 reads CAWSSGLLTGELFF. The DNA of the CDR3 is TGTGCCTGGAGTTCAGGGCTACTCACCGGGGAGCTGTTTTTT. The rearrangement links TRBV30 to TRBJ2-2; maybe TRBD1 (5 bases). Germline values: CDR1 GTSNPN, CDR2 SVGIG (reference sequence). The ends were cut back, 2 bases at V and 4 bases at J, with 11 bases in the middle. CDR3 length equals 14 residues.

The rearrangement joins TRBV11-3 to TRBJ1-2; 7 nucleotides match TRBD1. The germline CDR1 and CDR2 sequences are SGHNT and YENEEA. Germline trimming cut 5 bases from V and 2 bases from J; bases unmatched to any gene: 11. The CDR3 loop spans 16 amino acids. The CDR3 nucleotides read TGTGCCAGCAGCCAGGGGGGCAGGGCCTTAAACTATGGCTACACCTTC. This sequence encodes CASSQGGRALNYGYTF.

The chain links TRBV4-3 to TRBJ1-2; perhaps TRBD1 as D (5 bases). The germline CDR1 and CDR2 sequences are LGHNA and YSLEER. This CDR3 is 13 amino acids long. Between the trimmed V and J ends, which lost 3 bases and 2 bases, there was a span of 7 bases. The CDR3 region has the DNA TGCGCCAGCAGCCATTCAGGGAACTATGGCTACACCTTC. This codes for CASSHSGNYGYTF.

The chain has TRBV14 and TRBJ1-2, with 7 bases aligning to TRBD1. There are 15 residues in the CDR3. Germline CDR1 is SGHDN and CDR2 is FVKESK. Trimming cost V 0 bases and J 4 bases; bases outside gene matches: 5. DNA for the CDR3: TGTGCCAGCAGCCAAGATCGGACAGGCTTCTATGGCTACACCTTC. This sequence encodes CASSQDRTGFYGYTF.

This chain connects TRBV2 to TRBJ1-2; unclear D gene. The ends were cut back, 1 base at V and 7 bases at J, with 10 bases in the middle. There are 13 residues in the CDR3. Germline V lookup: CDR1 SNHLY, CDR2 FYNNEI. The CDR3 DNA reads TGTGCCAGCAGTGAAGAGGTGACTCGTGGCTACACCTTC. It is translated as CASSEEVTRGYTF.

The rearrangement uses TRBV6-5 and TRBJ2-1; D could derive from TRBD1 or TRBD2 (5 bases each). Germline CDR1 and CDR2: MNHEY and SVGAGI. This CDR3 is built from 15 residues. The V gene lost 6 bases and the J gene lost 1 base, with 13 bases spanning the gap. In DNA form, the CDR3 reads TGTGCCAGCAGCTCGACGGGGCGATCCTACAATGAGCAGTTCTTC. Protein: CASSSTGRSYNEQFF.

The rearrangement uses TRBV19 and TRBJ1-4; no clear D gene. CDR3 length: 19 amino acids. V lost 1 base, J lost 6 bases, and 24 bases lay in between. Per germline, CDR1 LNHDA and CDR2 SQIVND (reference sequence). As DNA, the CDR3 is TGTGCCAGTAGTATAGCGGGGATCGCCTATTCAATCCGTGATGAAAAACTGTTTTTT. Translating it yields CASSIAGIAYSIRDEKLFF.

The V gene is TRBV7-8, the J gene TRBJ1-6; 9 bases are a match to TRBD1. Trimming cost V 0 bases and J 10 bases; bases outside gene matches: 7. The germline V gene encodes CDR1 SGHVS and CDR2 FQNEAQ. The CDR3 loop spans 16 amino acids. The CDR3: CASSLAVATGGSPLHF. The CDR3 DNA reads as TGTGCCAGCAGCTTAGCGGTTGCGACAGGGGGATCACCCCTCCACTTT.

The CDR3 loop reads CASSLETGDGYTF. CDR3 DNA sequence: TGCGCCAGCAGCTTGGAAACAGGGGATGGCTACACCTTC. The chain combines TRBV5-1 with TRBJ1-2; TRBD1 matches at 7 bases. V was pared by 0 bases and J by 6 bases, with 2 bases of the junction left unmatched. From germline, CDR1 is SGHRS and CDR2 YFSETQ. The CDR3 is 13 residues long.

V gene TRBV7-2 combines with J gene TRBJ1-1; D is ambiguous. In germline, CDR1 is SGHTA, CDR2 FQGNSA. V was clipped by 2 bases and J by 2 bases, with 6 bases between them. The CDR3 is made up of 13 amino acids. This CDR3 reads CASSLLGNTEAFF. The CDR3 nucleotides read TGTGCCAGCAGCTTATTGGGTAACACTGAAGCTTTCTTT.

V gene TRBV5-1 combines with J gene TRBJ1-2; D remains unclear. The V and J ends lost 4 bases and 1 base respectively, with 26 bases between them. CDR3 length: 19 amino acids. The germline CDR1 and CDR2 sequences are SGHRS and YFSETQ. The CDR3 sequence: CASSLDRDDPLGYNYGYTF. The DNA of the CDR3 is TGCGCCAGCAGCCTTGATAGGGATGATCCCTTAGGCTATAACTATGGCTACACCTTC.

V usage is TRBV6-1 and J usage is TRBJ1-5, with 7 bases lining up with TRBD1. With 7 bases clipped from V and 2 bases from J, the junction kept 2 bases outside the gene matches. This CDR3 contains 13 residues. Germline V CDR1 and CDR2: MNHNS, SASEGT. As DNA, the CDR3 is TGTGCCAGCAAAACAGGGGGCAATCAGCCCCAGCATTTT. It codes for CASKTGGNQPQHF.

V is TRBV11-2 and J is TRBJ2-7; a possible D gene is TRBD2 (5 bases). The V end lost 0 bases, the J end lost 4 bases, and 13 bases lay between the germline ends. This CDR3 region has 15 residues. Per germline, CDR1 SGHAT and CDR2 FQNNGV. Here the CDR3 reads CASSLDQADLYEQYF. The CDR3 DNA reads as TGTGCCAGCAGCTTAGACCAAGCGGATCTGTACGAGCAGTACTTC.

The chain employs TRBV27 and TRBJ1-1; the match to TRBD1 covers 9 bases. Per germline, CDR1 MNHEY and CDR2 SMNVEV (reference sequence). CDR3 length: 16 amino acids. V was pared by 5 bases and J by 4 bases, with 11 bases of the junction left unmatched. The CDR3 loop reads CASSADRGSVITEAFF. The CDR3 DNA reads TGTGCCAGCAGTGCGGACAGGGGATCTGTAATCACTGAAGCTTTCTTT.

The chain links TRBV11-3 to TRBJ2-7; D is ambiguous. CDR1 SGHNT and CDR2 YENEEA come from the germline V gene. The CDR3 totals 15 residues. V gave up 0 bases and J gave up 1 base, with 10 bases separating them. CDR3 amino acids: CASSLDQTLSYEQYF. DNA for the CDR3: TGTGCCAGCAGCTTAGATCAGACCCTTTCCTACGAGCAGTACTTC.

The chain couples TRBV7-2 to TRBJ1-2; D uncertain. The germline V gene has CDR1 SGHTA and CDR2 FQGNSA. CDR3 length: 11 residues. V was cut by 5 bases and J by 13 bases, with 14 bases left in between. The CDR3 spells CASSTSDGGTF. CDR3 nucleotides: TGTGCCAGCAGCACCTCGGACGGTGGCACCTTC.

The chain joins TRBV2 to TRBJ1-5; D is unclear. The CDR3 runs to 14 residues. Germline CDR1 and CDR2: SNHLY and FYNNEI. With 1 base removed from V and 6 bases from J, the gap between germline ends came to 10 bases. In nucleotides, the CDR3 is TGTGCCAGCAGTGAAGTTTCAGGCCGTCAGCCCCAGCATTTT. Amino acid sequence: CASSEVSGRQPQHF.

This chain joins TRBV4-3 and TRBJ2-7; D ambiguous. The germline V and J ends were trimmed by 1 base and 3 bases, with 16 bases remaining between them. Germline CDR1 is LGHNA and CDR2 is YSLEER. The CDR3 has 16 residues. CDR3 in amino acids: CASSQAPEVKIYEQYF. CDR3 DNA: TGCGCCAGCAGCCAAGCACCAGAAGTAAAGATCTACGAGCAGTACTTC.

This clone was detected once. The chain recombines TRBV7-2 with TRBJ1-2; 11 positions agree with TRBD1. This CDR3 comprises 14 residues. Germline V CDR1 and CDR2: SGHTA, FQGNSA. The ends lost 4 bases at V and 10 bases at J; junction bases unmatched: 8. CDR3 coding DNA: TGTGCCAGCAGCTCCGGGACAGGGGGGGGCTCCTACACCTTC. As protein: CASSSGTGGGSYTF.